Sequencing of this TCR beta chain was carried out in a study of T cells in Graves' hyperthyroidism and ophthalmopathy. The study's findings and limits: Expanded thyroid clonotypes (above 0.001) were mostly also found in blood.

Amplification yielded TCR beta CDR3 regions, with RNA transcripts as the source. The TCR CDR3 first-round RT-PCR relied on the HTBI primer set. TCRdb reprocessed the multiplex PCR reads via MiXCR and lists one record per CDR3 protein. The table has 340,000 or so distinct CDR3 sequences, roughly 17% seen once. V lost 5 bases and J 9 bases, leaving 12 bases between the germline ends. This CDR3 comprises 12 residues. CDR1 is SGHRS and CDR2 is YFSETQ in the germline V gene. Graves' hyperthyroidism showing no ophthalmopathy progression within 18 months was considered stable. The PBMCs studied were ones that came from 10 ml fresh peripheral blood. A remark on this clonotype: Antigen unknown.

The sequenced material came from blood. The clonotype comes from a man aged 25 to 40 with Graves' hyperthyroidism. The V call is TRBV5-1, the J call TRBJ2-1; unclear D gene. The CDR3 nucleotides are TGCGCCAGCAGAGAAGGTGCTGGTGAGCAGTTCTTC. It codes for CASREGAGEQFF.